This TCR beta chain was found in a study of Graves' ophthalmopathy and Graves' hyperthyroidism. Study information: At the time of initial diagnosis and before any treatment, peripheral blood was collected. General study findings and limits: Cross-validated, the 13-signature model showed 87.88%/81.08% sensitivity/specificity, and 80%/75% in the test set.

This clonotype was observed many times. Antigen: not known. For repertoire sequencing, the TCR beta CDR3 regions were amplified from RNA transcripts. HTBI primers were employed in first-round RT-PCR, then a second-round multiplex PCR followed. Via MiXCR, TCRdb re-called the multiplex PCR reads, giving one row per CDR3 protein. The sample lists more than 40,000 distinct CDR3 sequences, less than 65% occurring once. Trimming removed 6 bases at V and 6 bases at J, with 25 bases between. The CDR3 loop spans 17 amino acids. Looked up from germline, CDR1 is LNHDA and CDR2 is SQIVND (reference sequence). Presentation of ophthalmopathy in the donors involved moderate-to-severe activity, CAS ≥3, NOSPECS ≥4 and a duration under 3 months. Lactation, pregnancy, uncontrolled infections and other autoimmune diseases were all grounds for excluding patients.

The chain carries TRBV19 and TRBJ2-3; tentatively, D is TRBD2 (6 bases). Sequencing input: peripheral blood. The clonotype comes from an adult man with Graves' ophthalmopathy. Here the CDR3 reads CASSIDRDSTGGDTQYF. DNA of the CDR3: TGTGCCAGTAGCATTGACAGAGATAGTACCGGAGGGGATACGCAGTATTTT.